A selection of T cell receptor beta chains follows, all from one sample in a study of cytomegalovirus exposure and HLA in healthy donors. The protocol was immunoSEQ multiplex PCR, while the TCRdb copy is restricted to in-frame clones and leaves out a portion. The sample has about 130,000 clones; 85% to 95% are singletons. The specimen sequenced was PBMCs. The receptor set was obtained from a woman aged 18-35 years in good health and CMV-seronegative. Each CDR3 is given with its conserved first and last residue. A D gene is named only where the DNA matches it firmly. The size entry is marked missing in some rows and otherwise reads once, few, many or a size class.

>.|.|TRBJ1-5|TRBV6-1
CASSSTDSNQPQHF
TGTGCCAGCAGTTCGACAGATAGCAATCAGCCCCAGCATTTT
>.|TRBD1|TRBJ1-1|TRBV30
CAWSVPGTGNTEAFF
TGTGCCTGGAGTGTACCGGGGACAGGGAACACTGAAGCTTTCTTT
>.|TRBD1|TRBJ2-3|TRBV29-1
CSVQDRGGTDTQYF
TGCAGCGTCCAGGACAGGGGGGGCACAGATACGCAGTATTTT
>.|.|TRBJ1-2|TRBV28
CASRPGTSRYTF
TGTGCCAGCAGGCCCGGGACATCGAGGTACACCTTC
>.|TRBD1|TRBJ1-5|TRBV5-1
CASSLQGANNQPQHF
TGCGCCAGCAGCTTGCAGGGGGCTAACAATCAGCCCCAGCATTTT
>.|.|TRBJ2-7|TRBV2
CASVRWSKSYEQYF
TGTGCCAGCGTAAGGTGGAGCAAGTCCTACGAGCAGTACTTC
>.|.|TRBJ2-5|TRBV18
CASSPQQQTQETQYF
TGTGCCAGCTCACCACAGCAACAGACCCAAGAGACCCAGTACTTC
>.|TRBD2|TRBJ2-5|TRBV27
CASSFSIAGGHETQYF
TGTGCCAGCAGTTTCTCAATAGCGGGGGGGCACGAGACCCAGTACTTC
>.|TRBD1|TRBJ2-1|TRBV12-5
CASGLGQGEYNEQFF
TGTGCTAGTGGTTTGGGACAGGGGGAATACAATGAGCAGTTCTTC
>few|TRBD1|TRBJ2-2|TRBV19
CASGGTGGTGELFF
TGTGCCAGTGGTGGGACAGGGGGCACCGGGGAGCTGTTTTTT
>once|.|TRBJ2-7|TRBV6-1
CASKFAGTPEEQYF
TGTGCCAGCAAGTTTGCCGGGACACCGGAAGAGCAGTACTTC
>.|TRBD2|TRBJ2-1|TRBV9
CASSVAPAGGRNEQFF
TGTGCCAGCAGCGTAGCCCCAGCGGGGGGGCGGAATGAGCAGTTCTTC
>.|.|TRBJ1-2|TRBV6-1
CASKEGGGHGYTF
TGTGCCAGCAAAGAAGGGGGGGGACACGGCTACACCTTC
>.|.|TRBJ2-3|TRBV7-9
CASKTSFTDTQYF
TGTGCCAGCAAGACTAGTTTCACAGATACGCAGTATTTT
>.|.|TRBJ1-5|TRBV6-5
CASSYGTGQPQHF
TGTGCCAGCAGTTACGGTACCGGGCAGCCCCAGCATTTT
>.|.|TRBJ1-5|TRBV6-6
CASRSQGKDQPQHF
TGTGCCAGCAGGTCTCAGGGGAAGGATCAGCCCCAGCATTTT
>.|.|TRBJ1-2|TRBV14
CASSQFAGYNYGYTF
TGTGCCAGCAGCCAATTTGCAGGCTATAACTATGGCTACACCTTC
>.|.|TRBJ2-5|TRBV27
CASSFFNRVGQETQYF
TGTGCCAGCAGTTTTTTCAACAGGGTGGGTCAAGAGACCCAGTACTTC
>.|.|TRBJ2-7|TRBV27
CASSPGSVEQYF
TGTGCCAGCAGTCCAGGGTCTGTAGAGCAGTACTTC
>.|.|TRBJ2-3|TRBV5-1
CASSLDVYTDTQYF
TGCGCCAGCAGCTTGGATGTCTACACAGATACGCAGTATTTT
>.|.|TRBJ2-7|TRBV19
CASSTQGPTYEQYF
TGTGCCAGTAGTACCCAGGGGCCGACCTACGAGCAGTACTTC
>.|.|TRBJ1-5|TRBV28
CASTPLRDNQPQHF
TGTGCCAGCACCCCCTTAAGAGACAATCAGCCCCAGCATTTT
>.|.|TRBJ2-1|TRBV9
CASSVVDTLRDEQFF
TGTGCCAGCAGCGTAGTGGACACCCTCAGAGATGAGCAGTTCTTC
>.|TRBD2|TRBJ2-3|TRBV11-2
CASSQSRGGRDTQYF
TGTGCCAGCAGCCAATCCCGCGGCGGGAGGGATACGCAGTATTTT
>.|.|TRBJ2-5|TRBV7-3
CASSSHGTRMYQETQYF
TGTGCCAGCAGCTCTCATGGGACAAGGATGTACCAAGAGACCCAGTACTTC
>once|TRBD2|TRBJ2-1|TRBV4-1
CASSPGPASGGGQFF
TGCGCCAGCAGCCCCGGCCCTGCTAGCGGGGGAGGGCAGTTCTTC
>.|.|TRBJ2-7|TRBV7-9
CASSLERGGLYEQYF
TGTGCCAGCAGCTTAGAACGCGGGGGCCTCTACGAGCAGTACTTC
>.|.|TRBJ1-1|TRBV21-1
CASSKRGGPAFF
TGTGCCAGCAGCAAAAGGGGGGGGCCTGCGTTCTTT
>.|TRBD1|TRBJ2-7|TRBV6-1
CASSDLMRRGHKQYF
TGTGCCAGCAGTGACCTTATGCGTAGGGGGCATAAGCAGTACTTC
>.|.|TRBJ2-7|TRBV6-1
CASSESLVAYF
TGTGCCAGCAGTGAATCACTAGTGGCGTACTTC
>.|.|TRBJ2-3|TRBV11-2
CATYTDTQYF
TGTGCCACCTACACAGATACGCAGTATTTT
>medium-sized|TRBD1|TRBJ1-3|TRBV29-1
CSARTGSNSGNTIYF
TGCAGCGCACGGACAGGCTCTAACTCTGGAAACACCATATATTTT
>.|TRBD1|TRBJ1-2|TRBV28
CASSLQRGTGGF
TGTGCCAGCAGTTTACAACGGGGGACAGGGGGCTTC
>.|.|TRBJ2-3|TRBV9
CASSKWDIRTSTDTQYF
TGTGCCAGCAGCAAATGGGACATCCGAACTAGCACAGATACGCAGTATTTT
>.|TRBD2|TRBJ2-1|TRBV19
CATGGVSDNEQFF
TGTGCCACCGGGGGGGTATCGGACAATGAGCAGTTCTTC
>.|.|TRBJ2-5|TRBV6-1
CASSPWGQGGETQYF
TGTGCCAGCAGTCCTTGGGGCCAGGGAGGAGAGACCCAGTACTTC
>.|.|TRBJ2-3|TRBV6-1
CASSGSDSPTDTQYF
TGTGCCAGCAGTGGCTCGGACAGCCCCACAGATACGCAGTATTTT
>.|.|TRBJ2-5|TRBV19
CASSIGPAGYETQYF
TGTGCCAGTAGTATAGGGCCAGCGGGCTATGAGACCCAGTACTTC
>.|.|TRBJ2-2|TRBV7-3
CASSLRGGGANTGELFF
TGTGCCAGCAGCTTAAGGGGTGGCGGGGCGAACACCGGGGAGCTGTTTTTT
>.|TRBD1|TRBJ2-2|TRBV18
CASSPLTGKSGELFF
TGTGCCAGCTCACCATTGACAGGGAAATCCGGGGAGCTGTTTTTT
>few|.|TRBJ2-7|TRBV27
CASRGQWSSYEQYF
TGTGCCAGCAGAGGACAGTGGAGCTCCTACGAGCAGTACTTC
>.|TRBD1|TRBJ1-1|TRBV27
CASSFGTGGIEAFF
TGTGCCAGCAGTTTTGGGACAGGCGGCATAGAAGCTTTCTTT
>.|TRBD1|TRBJ1-6|TRBV2
CASRPTGTANSPLHF
TGTGCCAGCAGGCCAACCGGGACAGCTAATTCACCCCTCCACTTT
>.|TRBD1|TRBJ1-3|TRBV4-1
CASSRPGQRPNTIYF
TGCGCCAGCAGTCGTCCGGGACAGCGCCCCAACACCATATATTTT
>.|.|TRBJ2-1|TRBV7-6
CASSFGGLYNEQFF
TGTGCCAGCAGCTTCGGGGGGCTTTACAATGAGCAGTTCTTC
>.|.|TRBJ2-1|TRBV4-1
CASSQDQVLALNEQFF
TGCGCCAGCAGCCAAGATCAAGTGTTAGCCCTCAATGAGCAGTTCTTC
>once|TRBD1|TRBJ1-4|TRBV11-2
CASSLRTGFEKLFF
TGTGCCAGCAGCTTAAGGACAGGTTTTGAAAAACTGTTTTTT
>many|.|TRBJ2-7|TRBV19
CASSIATVYEQYF
TGTGCCAGTAGTATCGCCACGGTCTACGAGCAGTACTTC
>.|.|TRBJ2-5|TRBV2
CASSRTLGQETQYF
TGTGCCAGCAGTAGGACTTTGGGCCAAGAGACCCAGTACTTC
>.|TRBD1|TRBJ1-1|TRBV30
CAWTRTGKNTEAFF
TGTGCCTGGACCCGGACAGGGAAGAACACTGAAGCTTTCTTT
>.|.|TRBJ1-2|TRBV12-2
CASRSTLESRDGYTF
TGTGCAAGTCGCTCCACCCTCGAGAGCCGCGATGGCTACACCTTC
>once|.|TRBJ2-5|TRBV5-1
CASSFTGSGETQYF
TGCGCCAGCAGTTTTACAGGGTCGGGAGAGACCCAGTACTTC
>.|.|TRBJ2-7|TRBV5-1
CASSLISDPYEQYF
TGCGCCAGCAGCTTGATAAGCGATCCTTACGAGCAGTACTTC
>.|TRBD1|TRBJ2-7|TRBV29-1
CSVVRAGTGESRQYF
TGCAGCGTTGTCAGGGCCGGGACAGGGGAAAGTCGGCAGTACTTC